This T cell receptor (beta chain) came from a study of CD8+ T cells in alopecia areata. Study overall: Once tofacitinib had been taken for 6 to 18 months, 6 months off drug followed. Treated patients received severity scores based on the percentage of scalp area affected.

Indicated treatment: oral pan-JAK inhibitor, 5-10 mg twice daily. Alopecia areata patients provided lesional scalp punch biopsies and peripheral blood, both collected for the study. Extracted from the samples, RNA was reverse transcribed into cDNA to serve as the sequencing template. Assay used: immunoSEQ multiplex PCR; TCRdb lists only in-frame clones, some missing. The table has roughly 100,000 clones, under 90% seen once. The sample consisted of CD8+ T cells sorted from blood, taken between weeks 30 and 35, from a patient treated with tofacitinib. This sequence was found in a human donor with alopecia areata.

CDR3 residues: CASSLQGLAKNIQYF. The DNA of the CDR3 is TGTGCCAGCAGTTTACAGGGGTTGGCCAAAAACATTCAGTACTTC. V is TRBV27 and J is TRBJ2-4, with D perhaps matching TRBD1 (6 bases). The CDR3 is 15 amino acids. Per germline, CDR1 MNHEY and CDR2 SMNVEV (reference sequence). The V and J ends lost 2 bases and 1 base respectively, with 9 bases between them.